This is a list of T cell receptor beta chains from one sample in a study of neurological immune-mediated disorders. TCRdb analysed the 5' RACE reads with MiXCR anew, one entry per CDR3 protein. The table shows approximately 87,000 distinct CDR3 sequences, with about 14% occurring only once. Sequenced sample: PBMCs. The receptor set was obtained from a woman aged 45-65 years in good health. CDR3s include the opening cysteine and the closing phenylalanine or tryptophan. A D gene is named only where the DNA matches it firmly. Clone size is not always given. Where it is, it says once, few, many or a class for expanded clones.

.	many	TRBJ2-1	TRBV5-1	TGCGCCAGCAGCATTACCGGGACACCGTACAATGAGCAGTTCTTC	CASSITGTPYNEQFF
.	many	TRBJ2-5	TRBV5-1	TGCGCCAGCAGCTTTTTAGGGCCGCAAGAGACCCAGTACTTC	CASSFLGPQETQYF
TRBD2	many	TRBJ2-1	TRBV15	TGTGCCACGGGACTAGGGAATGAGCAGTTCTTC	CATGLGNEQFF
TRBD1	many	TRBJ2-3	TRBV10-3	TGTGCCATCAGCCAACGACAGGGCGTCCCAGATACGCAGTATTTT	CAISQRQGVPDTQYF
.	.	TRBJ1-3	TRBV7-6	TGTGCCAGCAGCTTAGCCGGAAGCTCTGGAAACACCATATATTTT	CASSLAGSSGNTIYF
.	many	TRBJ2-7	TRBV11-2	TGTGCCAGCAGCCCGACGAGCTACGAGCAGTACTTC	CASSPTSYEQYF
.	.	TRBJ1-5	TRBV6-1	TGTGCCAGCAGTGAATTGTGGGATAGCAATCAGCCCCAGCATTTT	CASSELWDSNQPQHF
.	many	TRBJ1-3	TRBV12-3/TRBV12-4	TGTGCCAGCAGTCGGTTGGTTGAAAACACCATATATTTT	CASSRLVENTIYF
.	many	TRBJ2-2	TRBV5-5	TGTGCCAGCAGCTTGGGAGGATCCACCGGGGAGCTGTTTTTT	CASSLGGSTGELFF
.	many	TRBJ2-7	TRBV5-1	TGCGCCAGCAGCCCGTCCCCAGTCTACGAGCAGTACTTC	CASSPSPVYEQYF
.	.	TRBJ2-5	TRBV12-3/TRBV12-4	TGTGCCAGCAGTTTCGCGGCCGGGGGGACCCAGTACTTC	CASSFAAGGTQYF
TRBD1	.	TRBJ1-2	TRBV12-3/TRBV12-4	TGTGCCAGCAGTTTATCGGTAGGGGACAGGTTCCACTATGGCTACACCTTC	CASSLSVGDRFHYGYTF
.	many	TRBJ1-2	TRBV28	TGTGCCAGCAGTTTCGCCTTCTATGGCTACACCTTC	CASSFAFYGYTF
.	many	TRBJ2-7	TRBV3-1	TGTGCCAGCAGCCCAGACAGGATCTCCTACGAGCAGTACTTC	CASSPDRISYEQYF
.	.	TRBJ1-1	TRBV29-1	TGCAGCGCCAACGGCGGAGGGGGCACTGAAGCTTTCTTT	CSANGGGGTEAFF
TRBD2	.	TRBJ2-5	TRBV5-1	TGCGCCAGCCTTTTTGGGACTAGCGGGAGTGGAGAGACCCAGTACTTC	CASLFGTSGSGETQYF
TRBD2	many	TRBJ2-5	TRBV5-4	TGTGCCAGCAGCTTGGGAAGCGGGGGGGCCCATACCCAGTACTTC	CASSLGSGGAHTQYF
.	many	TRBJ2-3	TRBV7-9	TGTGCCAGCAGCCGAGGAGGGCCGGGGACGCAGTATTTT	CASSRGGPGTQYF
TRBD1	.	TRBJ2-7	TRBV6-5	TGTGCCACCCAACGGGACAGAAGCTCCTACGAGCAGTACTTC	CATQRDRSSYEQYF
.	many	TRBJ1-6	TRBV20-1	TGCAGTGTAGAAGGTTCCGGGGGATCACCCCTCCACTTT	CSVEGSGGSPLHF
.	many	TRBJ2-7	TRBV10-3	TGTGCCATCACCGCAGACCCCACCTACGAGCAGTACTTC	CAITADPTYEQYF
TRBD2	many	TRBJ2-1	TRBV5-1	TGCGCCAGCAGCTTGCAATCGGGAGGGAGTGAGCAGTTCTTC	CASSLQSGGSEQFF
TRBD1	many	TRBJ2-2	TRBV5-5	TGTGCCAGCCGCCAACTACAGGGGGCCGGGGAGCTGTTTTTT	CASRQLQGAGELFF
.	many	TRBJ2-5	TRBV5-1	TGCGCCAGCAGCCGGAGAGTGGGTACAGAACAAGAGACCCAGTACTTC	CASSRRVGTEQETQYF
TRBD2	many	TRBJ2-5	TRBV29-1	TGCAGTACCAGCCCCGGGACTAGCGGGATGATCGGGGGGGAGACCCAGTACTTC	CSTSPGTSGMIGGETQYF
.	.	TRBJ2-3	TRBV11-2	TGTGCCAGCAGCTTAGCGGGACTGAACACAGATACGCAGTATTTT	CASSLAGLNTDTQYF
TRBD2	.	TRBJ2-1	TRBV9	TGTGCCAGCAGAACTGGCGGGGGGGAAGACAATGAGCAGTTCTTC	CASRTGGGEDNEQFF
TRBD1	many	TRBJ2-1	TRBV12-3/TRBV12-4	TGTGCCAGCAGCCGCCCGGGACAGTACAATGAGCAGTTCTTC	CASSRPGQYNEQFF
.	many	TRBJ1-3	TRBV4-1	TGCGCCAGCAGCCAAGACACCGCCTCTGGAAACACCATATATTTT	CASSQDTASGNTIYF
TRBD1	many	TRBJ2-1	TRBV29-1	TGCAGCGTACTGGACAGGAGGCTATACAATGAGCAGTTCTTC	CSVLDRRLYNEQFF
TRBD1	many	TRBJ1-5	TRBV5-1	TGCGCCAGCAGCTTGGATGCAGGGGGCGGGGATCAGCCCCAGCATTTT	CASSLDAGGGDQPQHF
TRBD1	.	TRBJ2-1	TRBV7-8	TGTGCCAGCAGCCCCCCCGGACAGGATGAGCAGTTCTTC	CASSPPGQDEQFF
.	many	TRBJ1-2	TRBV7-9	TGTGCCAGCAGCCTACAGGGAATAGCTAACTATGGCTACACCTTC	CASSLQGIANYGYTF
.	many	TRBJ2-7	TRBV5-1	TGCGCCAGCAGCCGATTCCCCGGGATCAAACCATTGCCGGCCTACGAGCAGTACTTC	CASSRFPGIKPLPAYEQYF
TRBD2	many	TRBJ2-1	TRBV29-1	TGCAGCGCCTCCGGGACTAGGTCCTACAATGAGCAGTTCTTC	CSASGTRSYNEQFF
TRBD1	.	TRBJ1-1	TRBV5-1	TGCGCCAGCAGCTTGGACAGGGGGCTCGTGAACACTGAAGCTTTCTTT	CASSLDRGLVNTEAFF
.	many	TRBJ2-7	TRBV20-1	TGCAGTGCTACACCAGCGGGCCACTACGAGCAGTACTTC	CSATPAGHYEQYF
.	.	TRBJ1-2	TRBV30	TGTGCCTGGAGGGGGAAATCCCACCATGGCTACACCTTC	CAWRGKSHHGYTF
TRBD1	many	TRBJ2-7	TRBV5-1	TGCGCCAGCAGCTTTGATTCGGGACAGGGTCGGGAGCAGTACTTC	CASSFDSGQGREQYF
.	many	TRBJ1-2	TRBV2	TGTGCCAGCGTCCGACAGTTGTTGGATGGCTACACCTTC	CASVRQLLDGYTF